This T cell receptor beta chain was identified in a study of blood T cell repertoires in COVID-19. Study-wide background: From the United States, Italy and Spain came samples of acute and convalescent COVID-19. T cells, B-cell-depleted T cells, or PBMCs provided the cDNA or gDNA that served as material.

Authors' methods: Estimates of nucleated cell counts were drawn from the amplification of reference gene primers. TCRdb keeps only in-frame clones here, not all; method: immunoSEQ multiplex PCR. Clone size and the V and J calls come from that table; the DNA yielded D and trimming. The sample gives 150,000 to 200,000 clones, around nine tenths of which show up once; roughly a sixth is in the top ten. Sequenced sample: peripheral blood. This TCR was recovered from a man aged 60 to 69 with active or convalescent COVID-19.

The CDR3 reads CASSPTGTGPTGHGYTF. The CDR3 DNA sequence: TGTGCCAGCAGTCCAACCGGGACAGGCCCAACTGGGCATGGCTACACCTTC. The chain links TRBV27 to TRBJ1-2; 8 positions agree with TRBD1. The V and J ends lost 5 bases and 6 bases, in that order; junction bases with no gene match: 17. The CDR3 contains 17 residues. Germline CDR1 is MNHEY and CDR2 is SMNVEV (reference sequence).